Below, one T cell receptor (beta chain) is given with its context. The data belong to a study of blood T cell repertoires in COVID-19. Study summary: The study drew acute and convalescent COVID-19 samples from the United States, Italy and Spain. Nucleic acid was either cDNA or gDNA, and it came from T cells, B-cell-depleted T cells, or PBMCs.

The V segment lost 1 base and the J segment 7 bases; nucleotides outside the gene matches: 5. This CDR3 spans 15 amino acids. The germline CDR1 and CDR2 sequences are SGHTA and FQGTGA. In the source study's methods: How many nucleated cells were present was estimated from reference gene primer amplification. Generated by immunoSEQ multiplex PCR, the TCRdb table keeps only in-frame clones and is missing some. The DNA was the basis for D and trimming; V, J and clone size are from that table. The sample lists about 360,000 clones, about 86% occurring once. Seattle participants joined during active infection and were tracked over time.

V gene TRBV7-3 combines with J gene TRBJ2-1; 9 bases map to TRBD2. This clonotype originated in an older woman with COVID-19, enrolled during active disease. The sequencing sample was made of peripheral blood. CDR3 sequence reads: CASSLRMLAGNEQFF. The CDR3 region has the DNA TGTGCCAGCAGCTTAAGGATGCTAGCGGGGAATGAGCAGTTCTTC.